The 24 T cell receptor beta chains below come from one sample, sequenced in a study of cytomegalovirus exposure and HLA in healthy donors. Primers: 60 Vbeta forward and 13 Jbeta reverse. Clones were read by immunoSEQ multiplex PCR, and TCRdb kept only the in-frame ones, dropping some. With fewer than 110,000 clones in the sample, the ten largest clones hold around 3.2%. Sequenced material: PBMCs. The receptors were gathered from a man aged 35 to 55 in good health and CMV-seronegative.

This CDR3 is CASSKRGQVDSPLHF. The CDR3 region has the DNA TGTGCCAGCAGCAAAAGGGGACAGGTTGATTCACCCCTCCACTTT. This chain joins TRBV21-1 and TRBJ1-6; the table calls TRBD1, which could not be checked here. TRBV21-1 represents a pseudogene. This CDR3 is built from 15 residues.

The chain joins TRBV30 to TRBJ1-2; D gene ambiguous. Germline V gene sequence: CDR1 GTSNPN, CDR2 SVGIG (reference sequence). The CDR3 totals 14 residues. The germline V and J ends were trimmed by 0 bases and 6 bases, with 14 bases remaining between them. CDR3 nucleotide sequence: TGTGCCTGGAGTGTACGGGTGGCGACGGATGGCTACACCTTC. This sequence encodes CAWSVRVATDGYTF.

The chain carries TRBV11-2 and TRBJ2-7; unclear D gene. CDR3 length equals 14 residues. V gave up 3 bases and J gave up 2 bases, with 11 bases separating them. Looked up from germline, CDR1 is SGHAT and CDR2 is FQNNGV. Here the CDR3 reads CASSLPGETYEQYF. CDR3 nucleotide sequence: TGTGCCAGCAGCTTGCCAGGCGAAACCTACGAGCAGTACTTC.

The chain combines TRBV28 with TRBJ1-3; D is perhaps TRBD1 (6 bases). V was cut by 6 bases and J by 0 bases, with 12 bases left in between. The CDR3 sequence is 15 residues long. Looked up from germline, CDR1 is MDHEN and CDR2 is SYDVKM. Written as DNA, the CDR3 is TGTGCCAGCAGCTCTGGACAGAACTCTGGAAACACCATATATTTT. Translated: CASSSGQNSGNTIYF.

This chain connects TRBV18 to TRBJ2-5; a possible D gene is TRBD2 (5 bases). Trimming removed 5 bases at V and 2 bases at J, with 15 bases between. The CDR3 extends over 15 amino acids. Germline CDR1 KGHSH, CDR2 LQKENI. The CDR3 DNA is TGTGCCAGCTCAAACCTCGGAGCGGCACAAGAGACCCAGTACTTC. Translated, it gives CASSNLGAAQETQYF. The full variable domain, with the rest looked up from reference TRBV18 and TRBJ2-5, is NAGVMQNPRHLVRRRGQEARLRCSPMKGHSHVYWYRQLPEEGLKFMVYLQKENIIDESGMPKERFSAEFPKEGPSILRIQQVVRGDSAAYFCASSNLGAAQETQYFGPGTRLLVL.

The chain employs TRBV25-1 and TRBJ2-7, with D possibly TRBD1 on 5 matching bases. The length of the CDR3 is 16 residues. V shed 4 bases and J shed 5 bases, with 21 bases lying between them. Germline CDR1 is MGHDK and CDR2 is SYGVNS. CDR3 sequence: CASSGPKVGQPDEQYF. CDR3 nucleotides: TGTGCCAGCAGTGGTCCGAAGGTGGGGCAGCCGGACGAGCAGTACTTC.

V and J are TRBV6-1 and TRBJ2-7; a possible D gene is TRBD2 (6 bases). The V end lost 7 bases, the J end lost 1 base, and 17 bases lay between the germline ends. The length of the CDR3 is 15 residues. Germline CDR1 MNHNS, CDR2 SASEGT. The CDR3 here is CASILGLRGSYEQYF. The CDR3 coding sequence is TGTGCCAGCATTCTCGGACTACGGGGATCCTACGAGCAGTACTTC.

The chain employs TRBV7-2 and TRBJ1-1, with D uncertain. Looked up from germline, CDR1 is SGHTA and CDR2 is FQGNSA. CDR3 length: 14 amino acids. With 1 base removed from V and 0 bases from J, the gap between germline ends came to 6 bases. The CDR3 reads CASSLGLLNTEAFF. CDR3 sequence (DNA): TGTGCCAGCAGCTTAGGACTGCTGAACACTGAAGCTTTCTTT.

The V call is TRBV7-2, the J call TRBJ1-2, with a tentative D call TRBD1 (6 bases). The length of the CDR3 is 14 residues. The V gene lost 5 bases and the J gene lost 6 bases, with 16 bases spanning the gap. Germline-derived CDR1 and CDR2 are SGHTA and FQGNSA. Here the CDR3 reads CASSPYRVKNGYTF. CDR3 nucleotide sequence: TGTGCCAGCAGCCCATACAGGGTTAAGAATGGCTACACCTTC.

CDR3: CASSPGQGMVETQYF. For the CDR3, the DNA is TGCGCCAGCAGCCCCGGACAGGGGATGGTAGAGACCCAGTACTTC. This chain uses TRBV5-1 with TRBJ2-5; TRBD1 matches at 9 bases. This CDR3 has 15 residues. Unmatched junction bases numbered 8, after V lost 4 bases and J lost 4 bases. CDR1 SGHRS and CDR2 YFSETQ come from the germline V gene. Drawing the rest from reference TRBV5-1 and TRBJ2-5, the complete variable domain is KAGVTQTPRYLIKTRGQQVTLSCSPISGHRSVSWYQQTPGQGLQFLFEYFSETQRNKGNFPGRFSGRQFSNSRSEMNVSTLELGDSALYLCASSPGQGMVETQYFGPGTRLLVL.

V gene TRBV7-2 combines with J gene TRBJ2-5; D possibly corresponds to TRBD2 (6 bases). V shed 3 bases and J shed 0 bases, with 14 bases lying between them. This CDR3 contains 16 residues. Germline values: CDR1 SGHTA, CDR2 FQGNSA. The CDR3 spells CASSFVAGRYQETQYF. The CDR3 bases are TGTGCCAGCAGCTTTGTGGCGGGAAGGTACCAAGAGACCCAGTACTTC.

The chain is built from TRBV19 and TRBJ2-7; tentative D call: TRBD2 (6 bases). The CDR3 has 14 residues. CDR1 and CDR2 from the germline V gene are LNHDA and SQIVND (reference sequence). V gave up 5 bases and J gave up 2 bases, with 13 bases separating them. As DNA, the CDR3 is TGTGCCAGTAGTTCTCACGGGGGAGCCTACGAGCAGTACTTC. This sequence encodes CASSSHGGAYEQYF.

CDR3 nucleotides: TGTGCCAGTAGTACCCCGGGGGTGACCTATCAGCCCCAGCATTTT. Translated: CASSTPGVTYQPQHF. The J gene is TRBJ1-5, the V gene TRBV19, with D possibly TRBD1 on 5 matching bases. Germline loops: CDR1 LNHDA, CDR2 SQIVND (reference sequence). Trimming shortened V by 4 bases and J by 5 bases, and 15 bases separated the two germline ends. This CDR3 region has 15 residues.

The chain joins TRBV7-6 to TRBJ2-3, with TRBD2 identical over 8 bases. V was pared by 5 bases and J by 3 bases, with 10 bases of the junction left unmatched. The CDR3 loop spans 16 amino acids. Per the germline V gene, CDR1 is SGHVS and CDR2 is FNYEAQ. The CDR3 region has the DNA TGTGCCAGCAGCCCAGCCCTGGCGGGAGGAACAGATACGCAGTATTTT. This translates into CASSPALAGGTDTQYF.

The rearrangement uses TRBV29-1 and TRBJ1-5, with D possibly being TRBD1 (6 bases). CDR1 SQVTM and CDR2 ANQGSEA come from the germline V gene. CDR3 length: 12 amino acids. V was trimmed by 7 bases and J by 1 base, leaving 8 bases between them. The CDR3 region has the DNA TGCAGCGCCGGACAGAGCAATCAGCCCCAGCATTTT. It yields the protein CSAGQSNQPQHF.

V gene TRBV14 combines with J gene TRBJ2-5; 11 nucleotides match TRBD1. CDR1 and CDR2 from the germline V gene are SGHDN and FVKESK. V shed 7 bases, J shed 3 bases, and the junction held 1 base outside the gene matches. The CDR3 length is 13 residues. The CDR3 region is CASKGQGEETQYF. In DNA, the CDR3 is TGTGCCAGCAAGGGACAGGGGGAAGAGACCCAGTACTTC.

The chain recombines TRBV14 with TRBJ2-5, with 7 bases lining up with TRBD1. The ends lost 1 base at V and 4 bases at J; junction bases unmatched: 6. This CDR3 region has 15 residues. From germline, CDR1 is SGHDN and CDR2 FVKESK. CDR3 region: CASSQVTGSGETQYF. In DNA form, the CDR3 reads TGTGCCAGCAGCCAAGTGACAGGGTCGGGAGAGACCCAGTACTTC.

This chain joins TRBV7-9 and TRBJ1-4; D not certain. There are 17 residues in the CDR3. Germline CDR1 SEHNR, CDR2 FQNEAQ (reference sequence). Trimming left V 1 base short and J 4 bases short, with 16 bases between. CDR3 sequence (DNA): TGTGCCAGCAGCTTAGTACGTTCAAACCGGGGTAATGAAAAACTGTTTTTT. Translating it yields CASSLVRSNRGNEKLFF.

The CDR3 sequence is CASSLGRGGETQYF. DNA of the CDR3: TGTGCCAGCAGCTTAGGTCGGGGAGGGGAGACCCAGTACTTC. The chain joins TRBV7-2 to TRBJ2-5; 7 bases fit TRBD2. The junction had 4 bases not matched to a gene; V was cut back by 1 base and J by 5 bases. This CDR3 contains 14 residues. Looked up from germline, CDR1 is SGHTA and CDR2 is FQGNSA.

The chain combines TRBV29-1 with TRBJ2-3, with D possibly TRBD2 on 5 matching bases. Germline values: CDR1 SQVTM, CDR2 ANQGSEA. This CDR3 has 13 amino acids. The V gene lost 5 bases and the J gene lost 1 base, with 10 bases spanning the gap. As DNA, the CDR3 is TGCAGCGTTACCCTTAGCGGCACAGATACGCAGTATTTT. Protein: CSVTLSGTDTQYF.

This sequence joins TRBV4-1 and TRBJ2-5; 12 bases agree with TRBD2. This CDR3 comprises 16 residues. Looked up from germline, CDR1 is MGHRA and CDR2 is YSYEKL. With V trimmed by 4 bases and J by 2 bases, 5 bases remained unmatched. In DNA, the CDR3 is TGCGCCAGCAGCCTCACGACTAGCGGGGGACAAGAGACCCAGTACTTC. Its translation: CASSLTTSGGQETQYF.

This rearrangement joins TRBV29-1 to TRBJ2-2; D may be TRBD2 (6 bases). Trimming removed 6 bases at V and 3 bases at J, with 11 bases between. Germline-derived CDR1 and CDR2 are SQVTM and ANQGSEA. CDR3 length: 13 amino acids. The CDR3 DNA follows: TGCAGCGTAGGGGACTCCTACACCGGGGAGCTGTTTTTT. It specifies CSVGDSYTGELFF.

The rearrangement joins TRBV15 to TRBJ2-4; 7 nucleotides line up with TRBD2. Germline V lookup: CDR1 LNHNV, CDR2 YYDKDF (reference sequence). This CDR3 is 12 amino acids long. V lost 0 bases, J lost 10 bases, and 0 bases stayed unmatched. The CDR3 coding sequence is TGTGCCACCAGCAGAGATAGCGGGATTCAGTACTTC. Amino acids: CATSRDSGIQYF.

The genes are TRBV7-2 and TRBJ1-6; TRBD1 matches at 10 bases. In germline, CDR1 is SGHTA, CDR2 FQGNSA. The CDR3 loop spans 15 amino acids. V dropped 2 bases and J dropped 6; count of bases not matched to a gene: 1. CDR3: CASSLRDRGNSPLHF. The DNA of the CDR3 is TGTGCCAGCAGCTTAAGGGACAGGGGTAATTCACCCCTCCACTTT.